This TCR beta chain emerged from a study of blood T cell repertoires in COVID-19. Assay: immunoSEQ multiplex PCR; the TCRdb copy retains only in-frame clones and omits some. The sample shows 200,000 to 250,000 clones, roughly 85% of them seen only once. The source material was PBMCs or T cells enriched from blood (not recorded which). This clonotype was sampled from a man younger than 45 who had recovered from COVID-19.

CDR3 nucleotide sequence: TGTGCCAGCAGTCCGGGACAGGGGGTTTCACCCCTCCACTTT. Translation: CASSPGQGVSPLHF. J is TRBJ1-6 and V is TRBV6-5; 11 bases are a match to TRBD1. This CDR3 region has 14 residues. After removal of 5 bases from V and 9 bases from J, the junction contained 3 bases not matched to a gene. Germline loops: CDR1 MNHEY, CDR2 SVGAGI.